Sequencing of this T cell receptor (beta chain) was carried out in a study of preoperative IRX-2 immunotherapy in early breast cancer (dated by TCRdb to about 2019). Interpreted using the paper, the treatment or condition label stands for: preoperative locoregional IRX-2 cytokine immunotherapy. The samples were obtained from a phase Ib study that tested preoperative, locoregional IRX-2 cytokine immunotherapy meant to prime immune responses. Donors were patients with early-stage breast cancer who received IRX-2 before surgery. On this clone itself: The target of this receptor is not known. Base-call qualities are not available, and no considerably larger clone is one nucleotide away.

The library was prepared using the immunoSEQ multiplex PCR assay. The source is immuneACCESS, and TCRdb retained only in-frame sequences with V and J called. Part of the clones is not carried over; for the studies checked, unresolved V genes explain less than half of this, and the remainder is unexplained. Across this sample there are tens of thousands of clones, with 82% seen only once. The top ten constitute around 1.5% of the sample. Sequencing used lymph node tissue, obtained after IRX-2 immunotherapy. This receptor was taken from a human donor with breast cancer.

The bases are TGCGCCAGCAGCTTGGGGGTAGTTACGATTAGCGGGGGAACGTACAATGAGCAGTTCTTC. This translates into CASSLGVVTISGGTYNEQFF. Here the chain combines TRBV5-1 and TRBJ2-1, with TRBD2 matching 9 junction bases. Spanning cysteine to phenylalanine, the CDR3 consists of 20 amino acids. Just the 60-base CDR3 DNA is kept, in frame starting at base 1. Ends trimmed: V by 0 bases, J by 4 bases; bases unmatched to a gene: 17. For CDR1 and CDR2, the germline V gene lists SGHRS and YFSETQ.